This TCR beta chain is from a study of blood T cell repertoires in COVID-19. Study information: The United States, Italy and Spain supplied acute and convalescent COVID-19 samples. T cells, B-cell-depleted T cells, or PBMCs provided the cDNA or gDNA that served as material.

How the authors handled the data: Estimation of nucleated cell counts was performed using reference gene primer amplification. Using immunoSEQ multiplex PCR, the repertoire was profiled, and TCRdb retains in-frame clones only, with some absent. D and trimming were read from the DNA, whereas the V and J calls and clone size are those reported in that table. This sample has around 170,000 clones, with 65% to 90% found just once. The CDR3 spans 14 residues. The germline V and J ends were trimmed by 2 bases and 1 base, with 8 bases remaining between them. The V gene's germline CDR1 is SGHTA and CDR2 FQGTGA.

This clonotype originated in a man between 50 and 59 years old with active or convalescent COVID-19. Material for sequencing was peripheral blood. The chain employs TRBV7-3 and TRBJ2-5, with D possibly matching TRBD2 (5 bases). DNA of the CDR3: TGTGCCAGCAGCTTAGGACTTCGCCAAGAGACCCAGTACTTC. Translated: CASSLGLRQETQYF.